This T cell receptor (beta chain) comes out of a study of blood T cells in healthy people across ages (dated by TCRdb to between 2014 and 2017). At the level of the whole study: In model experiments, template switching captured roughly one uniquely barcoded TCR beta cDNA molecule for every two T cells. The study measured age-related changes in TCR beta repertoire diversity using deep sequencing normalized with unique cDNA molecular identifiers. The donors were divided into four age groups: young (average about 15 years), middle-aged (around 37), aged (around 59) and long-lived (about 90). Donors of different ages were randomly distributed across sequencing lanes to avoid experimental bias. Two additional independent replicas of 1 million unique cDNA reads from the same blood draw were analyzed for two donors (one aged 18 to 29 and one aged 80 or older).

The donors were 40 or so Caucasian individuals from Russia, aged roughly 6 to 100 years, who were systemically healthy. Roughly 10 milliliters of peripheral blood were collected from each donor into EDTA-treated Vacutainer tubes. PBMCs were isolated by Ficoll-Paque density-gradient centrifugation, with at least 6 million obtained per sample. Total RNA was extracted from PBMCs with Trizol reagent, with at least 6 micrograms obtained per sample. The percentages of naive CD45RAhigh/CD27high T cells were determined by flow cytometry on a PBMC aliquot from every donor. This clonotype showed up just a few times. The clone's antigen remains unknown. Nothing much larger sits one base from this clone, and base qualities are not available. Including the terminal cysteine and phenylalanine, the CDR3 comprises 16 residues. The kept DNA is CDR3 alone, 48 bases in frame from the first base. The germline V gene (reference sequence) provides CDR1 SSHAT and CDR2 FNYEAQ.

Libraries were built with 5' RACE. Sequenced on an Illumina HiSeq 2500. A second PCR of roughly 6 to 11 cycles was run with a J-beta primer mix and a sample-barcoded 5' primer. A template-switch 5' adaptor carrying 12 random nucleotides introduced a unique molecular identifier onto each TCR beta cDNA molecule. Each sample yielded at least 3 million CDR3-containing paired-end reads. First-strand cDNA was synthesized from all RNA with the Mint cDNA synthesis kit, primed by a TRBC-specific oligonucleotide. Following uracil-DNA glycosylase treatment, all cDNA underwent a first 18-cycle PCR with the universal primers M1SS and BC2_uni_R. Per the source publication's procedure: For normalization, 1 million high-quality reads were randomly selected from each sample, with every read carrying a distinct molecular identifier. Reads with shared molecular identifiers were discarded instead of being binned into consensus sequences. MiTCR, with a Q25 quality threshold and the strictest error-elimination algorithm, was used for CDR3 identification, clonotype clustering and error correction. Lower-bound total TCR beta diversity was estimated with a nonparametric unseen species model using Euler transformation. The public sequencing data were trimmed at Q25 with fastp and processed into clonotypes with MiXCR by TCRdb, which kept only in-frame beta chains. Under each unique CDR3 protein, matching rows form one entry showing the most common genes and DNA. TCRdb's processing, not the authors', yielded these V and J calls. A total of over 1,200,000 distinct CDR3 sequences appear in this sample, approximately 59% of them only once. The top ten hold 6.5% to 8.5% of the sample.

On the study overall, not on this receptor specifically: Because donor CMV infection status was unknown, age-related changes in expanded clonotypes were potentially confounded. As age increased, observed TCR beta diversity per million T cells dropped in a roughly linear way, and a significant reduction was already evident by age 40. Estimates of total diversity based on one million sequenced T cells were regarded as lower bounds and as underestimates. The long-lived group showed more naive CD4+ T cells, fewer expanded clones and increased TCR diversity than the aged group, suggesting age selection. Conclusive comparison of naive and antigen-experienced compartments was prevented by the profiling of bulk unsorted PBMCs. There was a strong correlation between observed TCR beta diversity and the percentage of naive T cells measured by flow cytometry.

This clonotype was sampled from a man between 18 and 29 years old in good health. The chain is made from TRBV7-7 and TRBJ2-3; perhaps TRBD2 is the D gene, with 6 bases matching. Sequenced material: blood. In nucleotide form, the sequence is TGTGCTAGTAGCTTAGCAAGCGGGCCTTTCACAGATACGCAGTATTTT. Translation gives CASSLASGPFTDTQYF.